The clone carrying this T cell receptor (beta chain) was observed at least ten times. Antigen: not known. There are 13 residues in the CDR3. Germline V CDR1 and CDR2: WSHSY, SAAADI. Deletions cut 4 bases from V and 4 bases from J, with 10 bases between. Time point meaning: newly diagnosed GD, antithyroid drugs for less than 3 months. After RNA was extracted from PBMCs, the TCR library was made from it. The sample comes from a study of regulatory T cells in long-lasting Graves disease. Study information: Antithyroid drugs had been taken under 3 months by newly diagnosed Graves' patients. The study, taken as a whole, reports: Under persistent disease, TRBV28, TRBJ1-2 and TRBJ2-5 were used preferentially.

The authors built TCR beta libraries using iRepertoire HTBI primers and Arm-PCR of CDR3 regions. Each CDR3 protein gets one entry after TCRdb re-called the multiplex PCR reads with MiXCR. The sample holds around 240,000 distinct CDR3 sequences, approximately 18% seen once. The sample was also linked to a second study, of T cells in Graves' hyperthyroidism and ophthalmopathy. That paper adds: The HTBI primer set was used in a first-round RT-PCR of the TCR CDR3.

The clonotype was recovered from a woman aged 30 to 39 with Graves disease. J is TRBJ2-5 and V is TRBV10-2; tentatively, D is TRBD2 (6 bases). The sequencing used peripheral blood mononuclear cells (PBMCs), collected at new diagnosis, from a patient treated with antithyroid drugs. CDR3 region: CASSVVSGETQYF. For the CDR3, the DNA is TGCGCCAGCAGTGTCGTTAGCGGAGAGACCCAGTACTTC.